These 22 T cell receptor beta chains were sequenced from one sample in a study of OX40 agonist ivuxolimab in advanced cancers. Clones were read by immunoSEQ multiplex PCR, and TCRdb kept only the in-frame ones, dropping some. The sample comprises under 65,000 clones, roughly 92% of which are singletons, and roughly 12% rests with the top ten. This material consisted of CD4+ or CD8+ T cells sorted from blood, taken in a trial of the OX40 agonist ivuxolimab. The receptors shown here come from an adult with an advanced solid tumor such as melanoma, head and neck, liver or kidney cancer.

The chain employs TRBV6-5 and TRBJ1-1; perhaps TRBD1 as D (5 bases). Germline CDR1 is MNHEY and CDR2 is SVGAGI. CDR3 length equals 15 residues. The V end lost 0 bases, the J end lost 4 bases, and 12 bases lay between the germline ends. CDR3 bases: TGTGCCAGCAGTTACTCGCGGGGGGTCGGCACTGAAGCTTTCTTT. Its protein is CASSYSRGVGTEAFF.

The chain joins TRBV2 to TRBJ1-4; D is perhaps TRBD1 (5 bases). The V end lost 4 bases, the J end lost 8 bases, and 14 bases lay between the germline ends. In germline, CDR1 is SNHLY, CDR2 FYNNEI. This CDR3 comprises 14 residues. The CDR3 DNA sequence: TGTGCCAGCAGTGGGACGGGGACTCCGGAAAAACTGTTTTTT. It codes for CASSGTGTPEKLFF. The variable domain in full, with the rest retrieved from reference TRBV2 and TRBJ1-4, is EPEVTQTPSHQVTQMGQEVILRCVPISNHLYFYWYRQILGQKVEFLVSFYNNEISEKSEIFDDQFSVERPDGSNFTLKIRSTKLEDSAMYFCASSGTGTPEKLFFGSGTQLSVL.

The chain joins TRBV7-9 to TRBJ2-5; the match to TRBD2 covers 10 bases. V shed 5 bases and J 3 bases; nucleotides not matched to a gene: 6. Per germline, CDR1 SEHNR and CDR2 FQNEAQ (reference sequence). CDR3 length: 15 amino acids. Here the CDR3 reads CASSVSGGAEETQYF. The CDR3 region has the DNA TGTGCCAGCAGCGTGAGCGGGGGGGCAGAAGAGACCCAGTACTTC.

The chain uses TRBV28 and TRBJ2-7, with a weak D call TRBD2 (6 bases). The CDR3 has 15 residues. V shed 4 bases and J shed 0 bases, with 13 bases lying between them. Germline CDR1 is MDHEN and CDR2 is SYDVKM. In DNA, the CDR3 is TGTGCCAGCAGTTCCCCCTCGGAGGGCTCCTACGAGCAGTACTTC. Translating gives CASSSPSEGSYEQYF.

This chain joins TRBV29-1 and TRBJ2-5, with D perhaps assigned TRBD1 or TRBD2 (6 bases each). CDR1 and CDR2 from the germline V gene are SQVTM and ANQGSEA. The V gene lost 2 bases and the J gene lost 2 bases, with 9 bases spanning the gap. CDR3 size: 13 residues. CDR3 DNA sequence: TGCAGCGTTGAACCGGGGGCGCAAGAGACCCAGTACTTC. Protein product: CSVEPGAQETQYF.

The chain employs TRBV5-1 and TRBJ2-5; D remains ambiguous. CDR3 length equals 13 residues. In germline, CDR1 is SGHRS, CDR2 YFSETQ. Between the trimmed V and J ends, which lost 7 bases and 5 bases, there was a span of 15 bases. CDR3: CASRKEVWETQYF. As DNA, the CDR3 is TGCGCCAGCCGAAAGGAAGTATGGGAGACCCAGTACTTC.

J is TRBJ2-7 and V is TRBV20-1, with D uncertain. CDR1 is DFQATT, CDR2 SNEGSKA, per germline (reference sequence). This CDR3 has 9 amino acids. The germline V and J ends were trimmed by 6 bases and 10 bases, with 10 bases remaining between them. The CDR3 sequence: CSASPPQYF. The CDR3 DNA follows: TGCAGTGCCTCCCCGCCCCAGTACTTC.

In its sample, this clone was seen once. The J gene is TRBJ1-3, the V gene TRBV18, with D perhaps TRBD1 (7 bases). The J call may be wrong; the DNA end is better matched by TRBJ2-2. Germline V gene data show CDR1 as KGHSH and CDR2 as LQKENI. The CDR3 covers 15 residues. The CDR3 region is CASPTGPAGTGELFF. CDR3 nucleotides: TGTGCCAGCCCGACAGGGCCAGCGGGCACCGGGGAGCTGTTTTTT.

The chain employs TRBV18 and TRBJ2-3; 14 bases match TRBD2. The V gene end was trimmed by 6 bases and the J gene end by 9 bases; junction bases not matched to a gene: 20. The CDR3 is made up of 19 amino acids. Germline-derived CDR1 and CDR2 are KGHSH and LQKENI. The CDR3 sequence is CASSGTSGGLLPSVDTQYF. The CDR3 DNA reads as TGTGCCAGCTCCGGGACTAGCGGGGGCCTACTTCCCTCGGTCGACACGCAGTATTTT.

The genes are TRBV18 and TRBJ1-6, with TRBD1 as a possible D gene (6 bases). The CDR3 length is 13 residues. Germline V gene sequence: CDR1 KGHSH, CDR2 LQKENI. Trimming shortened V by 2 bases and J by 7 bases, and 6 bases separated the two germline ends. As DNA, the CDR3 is TGTGCCAGCTCACCAGACAGGAATTCACCCCTCCACTTT. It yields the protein CASSPDRNSPLHF.

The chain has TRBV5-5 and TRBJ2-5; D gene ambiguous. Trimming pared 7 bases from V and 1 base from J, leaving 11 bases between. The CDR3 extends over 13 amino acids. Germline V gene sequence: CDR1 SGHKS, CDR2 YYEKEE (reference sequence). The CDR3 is CASRPGTQETQYF. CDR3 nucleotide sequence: TGTGCCAGCCGCCCCGGCACCCAAGAGACCCAGTACTTC.

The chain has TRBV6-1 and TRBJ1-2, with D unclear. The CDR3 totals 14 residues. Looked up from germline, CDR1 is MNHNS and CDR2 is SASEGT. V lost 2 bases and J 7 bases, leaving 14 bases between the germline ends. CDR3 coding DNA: TGTGCCAGCAGTGAAATCTACCTCCGGGGTGGCTACACCTTC. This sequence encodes CASSEIYLRGGYTF.

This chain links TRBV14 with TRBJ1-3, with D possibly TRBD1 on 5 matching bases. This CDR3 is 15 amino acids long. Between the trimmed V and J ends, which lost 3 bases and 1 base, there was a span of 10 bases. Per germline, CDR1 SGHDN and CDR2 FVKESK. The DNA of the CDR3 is TGTGCCAGCAGCCAGCCCTGGGGGTCTGGAAACACCATATATTTT. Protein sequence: CASSQPWGSGNTIYF.

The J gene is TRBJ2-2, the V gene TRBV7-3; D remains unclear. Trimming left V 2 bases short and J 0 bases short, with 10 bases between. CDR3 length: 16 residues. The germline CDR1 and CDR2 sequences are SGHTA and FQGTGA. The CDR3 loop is CASSLSAGANTGELFF. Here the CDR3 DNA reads TGTGCCAGCAGCTTATCCGCAGGCGCGAACACCGGGGAGCTGTTTTTT.

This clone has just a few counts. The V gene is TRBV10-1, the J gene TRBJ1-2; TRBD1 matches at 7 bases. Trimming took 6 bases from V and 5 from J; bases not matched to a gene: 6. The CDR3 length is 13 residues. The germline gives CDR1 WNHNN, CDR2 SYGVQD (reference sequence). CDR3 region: CASSVDRSYGYTF. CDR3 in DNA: TGCGCCAGCAGCGTGGACAGGAGTTATGGCTACACCTTC.

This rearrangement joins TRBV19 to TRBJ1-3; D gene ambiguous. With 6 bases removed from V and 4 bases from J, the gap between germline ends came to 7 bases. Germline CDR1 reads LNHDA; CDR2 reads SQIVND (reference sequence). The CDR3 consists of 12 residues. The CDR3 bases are TGTGCCAGTAGCCCCTTCGGAAACACCATATATTTT. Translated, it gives CASSPFGNTIYF.

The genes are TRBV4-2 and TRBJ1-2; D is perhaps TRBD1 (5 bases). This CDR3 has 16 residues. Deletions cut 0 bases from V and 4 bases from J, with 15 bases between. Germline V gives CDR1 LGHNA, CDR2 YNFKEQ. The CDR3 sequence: CASSQEELRGGYGYTF. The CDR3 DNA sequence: TGTGCCAGCAGCCAAGAGGAGTTGAGGGGCGGCTATGGCTACACCTTC.

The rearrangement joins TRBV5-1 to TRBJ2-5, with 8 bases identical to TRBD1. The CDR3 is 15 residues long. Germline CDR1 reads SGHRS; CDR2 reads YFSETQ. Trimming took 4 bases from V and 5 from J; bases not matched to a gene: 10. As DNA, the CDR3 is TGCGCCAGCAGCCTTATAGGACAGGGCCGGGAGACCCAGTACTTC. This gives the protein CASSLIGQGRETQYF.

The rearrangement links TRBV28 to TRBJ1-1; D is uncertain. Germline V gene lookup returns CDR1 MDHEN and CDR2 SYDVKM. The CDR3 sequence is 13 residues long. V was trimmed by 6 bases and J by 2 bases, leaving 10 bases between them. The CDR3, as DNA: TGTGCCAGCAGGAACGACGGTAACACTGAAGCTTTCTTT. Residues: CASRNDGNTEAFF. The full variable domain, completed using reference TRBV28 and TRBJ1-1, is DVKVTQSSRYLVKRTGEKVFLECVQDMDHENMFWYRQDPGLGLRLIYFSYDVKMKEKGDIPEGYSVSREKKERFSLILESASTNQTSMYLCASRNDGNTEAFFGQGTRLTVV.

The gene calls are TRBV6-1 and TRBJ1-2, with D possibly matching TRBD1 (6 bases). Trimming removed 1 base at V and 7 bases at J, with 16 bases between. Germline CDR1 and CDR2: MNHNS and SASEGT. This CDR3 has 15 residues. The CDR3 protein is CASSEGGPGRGGYTF. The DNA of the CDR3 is TGTGCCAGCAGTGAAGGGGGGCCTGGAAGGGGTGGCTACACCTTC.

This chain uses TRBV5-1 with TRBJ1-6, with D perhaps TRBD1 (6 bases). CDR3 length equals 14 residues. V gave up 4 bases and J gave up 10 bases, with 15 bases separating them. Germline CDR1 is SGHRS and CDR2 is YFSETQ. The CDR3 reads CASSIGQRESPLHF. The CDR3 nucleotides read TGCGCCAGCAGCATCGGACAGAGGGAATCACCCCTCCACTTT.

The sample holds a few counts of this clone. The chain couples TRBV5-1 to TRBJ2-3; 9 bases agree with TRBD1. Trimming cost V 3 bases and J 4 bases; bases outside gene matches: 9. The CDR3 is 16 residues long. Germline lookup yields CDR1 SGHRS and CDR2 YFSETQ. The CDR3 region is CASSWGQGGSSDTQYF. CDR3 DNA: TGCGCCAGCAGCTGGGGACAGGGAGGTAGCTCAGATACGCAGTATTTT.